This T cell receptor beta chain was found in a study of early T cells in non-severe SARS-CoV-2 infection. In the library, individual cDNA molecules carried attached unique molecular identifiers. Each CDR3 protein is one row after TCRdb ran MiXCR on the 5' RACE reads. The sample gives some 110,000 distinct CDR3 sequences, approximately 15% of which show up once; 20% to 25% is in the top ten. CDR1 and CDR2 from the germline V gene are SEHNR and FQNEAQ (reference sequence). V shed 5 bases, J shed 4 bases, and the junction held 6 bases outside the gene matches. The CDR3 is made up of 14 amino acids. The TCR comes from an adult who was a healthcare worker with PCR-confirmed SARS-CoV-2 infection or an uninfected control (not recorded which). Input material: whole blood. The rearrangement joins TRBV7-9 to TRBJ2-5; 8 bases fit TRBD1. The CDR3 sequence: CASSPDRARETQYF. The CDR3 DNA reads as TGTGCCAGCAGCCCGGACAGGGCGAGAGAGACCCAGTACTTC.